This T cell receptor beta chain was retrieved from a study of T cell responses to AZD1222 COVID-19 vaccine. Study conclusions and caveats: Among those given AZD1222, only 5 to 7 were seropositive at baseline. Spike as a whole was targeted by vaccine-associated CD4 TCRs, dominant at 160-218 and 743-854. Donors were largely white British and mainly female; clonal diversity was possibly underestimated.

With respect to this clone: What it binds is not known.

CDR1 and CDR2 from the germline V gene are MNHEY and SVGAGI. Trimming took off 2 bases at V and 3 bases at J, with 8 bases between the two ends. CDR3 length: 14 residues. TCRdb keeps only in-frame clones here, not all; method: immunoSEQ multiplex PCR. The data show 90,000 to 150,000 clones, roughly 90% seen once. This clonotype originated in an adult in good health. The chain couples TRBV6-5 to TRBJ2-1; perhaps TRBD2 as D (6 bases). Material: peripheral blood, obtained on day 0 of AZD1222 vaccination. The CDR3, as DNA: TGTGCCAGCAGTTACAGACTAGGCTACAATGAGCAGTTCTTC. Its translation: CASSYRLGYNEQFF.